The source of this TCR beta chain is a study of Ad26.COV2.S vaccination and SARS-CoV-2 variants. For the study at large: COV1001, an Ad26.COV2.S trial, supplied this vaccine-arm donor.

The treatment here: approximately 18 received Ad26.COV2.S at low or high dose, single or two shots; 5 received placebo; per-sample allocation not given. The study sampled participants on day 63 after the first vaccine or placebo injection. An adult aged 18-55 years in Boston served as the donor. Ad26.COV2.S expressed prefusion-stabilized spike from the original Wuhan strain. Some clones are missing from TCRdb's copy, which holds only in-frame ones; the method was immunoSEQ multiplex PCR. Of over 400,000 clones in the sample, about 88% were seen once. The study's findings and limits: It was reported that spike-specific CD8+ and CD4+ T cell responses were substantially broad after vaccination.

On this clone: The antigen is undetermined.

The germline V gene encodes CDR1 LGHNA and CDR2 YSLEER. With 0 bases removed from V and 7 bases from J, the gap between germline ends came to 18 bases. The CDR3 is made up of 16 amino acids. The chain links TRBV4-3 to TRBJ1-2, with D possibly TRBD1 on 5 matching bases. The receptor was isolated from a person between 18 and 59 years old who received the Ad26.COV2.S COVID-19 vaccine or a placebo. The source was peripheral blood, collected in a trial of Ad26.COV2.S vaccine versus placebo. The CDR3 is CASSQERAREYAGYTF. The CDR3 DNA is TGCGCCAGCAGCCAAGAAAGGGCCAGGGAGTACGCTGGCTACACCTTC.